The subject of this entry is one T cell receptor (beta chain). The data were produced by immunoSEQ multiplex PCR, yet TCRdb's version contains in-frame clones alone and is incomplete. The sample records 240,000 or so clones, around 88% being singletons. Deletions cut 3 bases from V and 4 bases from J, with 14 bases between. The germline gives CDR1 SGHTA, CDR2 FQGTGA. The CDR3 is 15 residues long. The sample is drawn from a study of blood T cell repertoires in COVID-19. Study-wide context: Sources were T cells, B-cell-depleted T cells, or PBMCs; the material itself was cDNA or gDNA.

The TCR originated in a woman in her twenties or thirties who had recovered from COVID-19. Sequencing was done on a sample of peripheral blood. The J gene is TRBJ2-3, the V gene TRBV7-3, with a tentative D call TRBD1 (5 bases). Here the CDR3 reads CASSFTIGAPDTQYF. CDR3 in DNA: TGTGCCAGCAGCTTTACCATTGGGGCCCCAGATACGCAGTATTTT.